Given below is one T cell receptor (beta chain) in context. Its matching antigen is unknown. The data were taken from a study of spatial heterogeneity in lung cancer. The overall study: Every unique TCR and UMI combination, on average, appeared more than ten times in raw reads. General study findings and limits: At resection, ubiquitous expanded tumor TCRs appeared in blood more than at follow-up.

Noted time point: sample taken at primary tumor resection. Tumor, nontumor lung or frozen PBMC supplied whole RNA, sequenced without sorting. A total of approximately 69 untreated early-stage non-small cell lung cancer patients served as donors. V was cut by 6 bases and J by 5 bases, with 15 bases left in between. The germline V gene has CDR1 MNHNS and CDR2 SASEGT. There are 14 residues in the CDR3. Every TCR cDNA molecule bore its own unique molecular identifier. TCRdb re-derived calls from the 5' RACE reads in MiXCR, one entry per CDR3 protein. Among roughly 60,000 distinct CDR3 sequences listed, 7.5% to 8.5% were seen once.

This clonotype was obtained from a female donor with early-stage non-small cell lung cancer. The genes are TRBV6-1 and TRBJ2-3; tentative D call: TRBD2 (6 bases). The sequences come from PBMCs, collected at surgery. The CDR3 sequence: CASSIQYGGDTQYF. The DNA of the CDR3 is TGTGCCAGCAGCATCCAATACGGGGGAGATACGCAGTATTTT.